In this sample, the clone carrying this T cell receptor beta chain turned up many times. The V gene lost 0 bases and the J gene lost 3 bases, with 14 bases spanning the gap. This CDR3 spans 15 amino acids. CDR1 and CDR2 (germline): DFQATT, SNEGSKA (reference sequence). The data are from a study of regulatory T cells in long-lasting Graves disease. Study background: Graves' cases, newly diagnosed, had used antithyroid drugs under 3 months.

Arm-PCR of CDR3 regions with iRepertoire HTBI primers generated TCR beta libraries. A single record per CDR3 protein comes from TCRdb applying MiXCR to the multiplex PCR reads. The table includes around 500,000 distinct CDR3 sequences, 15% to 20% detected once. Time point specified: newly diagnosed GD, antithyroid drugs for less than 3 months. The authors made the TCR library using RNA they extracted from PBMCs. It was an endocrinology department in Xi'an, China, that provided the patients. In addition, the sample was reused for a study of T cells in Graves' hyperthyroidism and ophthalmopathy. This second report adds: The model foresaw ophthalmopathy a median roughly 6 months prior to onset.

The sequence came from a woman aged 35-65 years with Graves disease. This chain links TRBV20-1 with TRBJ1-1; unclear D gene. The source material was peripheral blood mononuclear cells (PBMCs), sampled at new diagnosis, from a patient treated with antithyroid drugs. The CDR3 loop reads CSARDPRREDTEAFF. Written as DNA, the CDR3 is TGCAGTGCTAGAGACCCCAGAAGGGAGGACACTGAAGCTTTCTTT.